The next 18 T cell receptor beta chains were all read from a single sample in a study of T cells and Merkel cell carcinoma outcomes. The repertoire was sequenced with immunoSEQ multiplex PCR; TCRdb's copy has only in-frame clones and lacks some. Found here are about 15,000 clones, about nine tenths of them singletons; the top ten hold 7.9%. The specimen was tumor tissue from Merkel cell carcinoma. Receptors originate from a human donor with Merkel cell carcinoma.

For the CDR3, the DNA is TGTGCCAGCAGCTGGAGACTAGGCACAGATACGCAGTATTTT. Encoded protein: CASSWRLGTDTQYF. The V call is TRBV7-9, the J call TRBJ2-3; D is perhaps TRBD2 (6 bases). V was clipped by 4 bases and J by 1 base, with 9 bases between them. The CDR3 is 14 residues long. CDR1 and CDR2 from the germline V gene are SEHNR and FQNEAQ (reference sequence).

The V and J genes are TRBV6-5 and TRBJ2-1; D is possibly TRBD1 (5 bases). The germline V and J ends were trimmed by 4 bases and 8 bases, with 9 bases remaining between them. Germline loops: CDR1 MNHEY, CDR2 SVGAGI. The CDR3 totals 12 residues. For the CDR3, the DNA is TGTGCCAGCAGTTCTATAGGGGATGAGCAGTTCTTC. Translating it yields CASSSIGDEQFF.

The rearrangement uses TRBV20-1 and TRBJ2-1, with no clear D. Trimming cost V 5 bases and J 8 bases, with 10 bases left between them. Per the germline V gene, CDR1 is DFQATT and CDR2 is SNEGSKA (reference sequence). The CDR3 length is 11 residues. The CDR3 coding sequence is TGCAGTGCTCCCGTCGGGCATGAGCAGTTCTTC. As protein: CSAPVGHEQFF.

The chain carries TRBV5-1 and TRBJ1-1, with D possibly being TRBD1 (6 bases). The V end was cut by 3 bases, the J end by 4 bases, with 16 bases between. The CDR3 loop spans 15 amino acids. Germline V gene data show CDR1 as SGHRS and CDR2 as YFSETQ. The CDR3: CASSSQGIAGTEAFF. The DNA for the CDR3 is TGCGCCAGCAGCTCACAGGGAATTGCGGGCACTGAAGCTTTCTTT.

V is TRBV7-9 and J is TRBJ2-3; TRBD1 or TRBD2 may be the D gene (6 bases each). The V end was cut by 11 bases, the J end by 0 bases, with 15 bases between. CDR3 size: 14 residues. Germline-derived CDR1 and CDR2 are SEHNR and FQNEAQ (reference sequence). The CDR3 DNA sequence: TGTGCCGTTCTGGGGGGCTTTAGCACAGATACGCAGTATTTT. Encoded protein: CAVLGGFSTDTQYF. The full variable domain, its missing parts supplied by reference TRBV7-9 and TRBJ2-3, is DTGVSQNPRHKITKRGQNVTFRCDPISEHNRLYWYRQTLGQGPEFLTYFQNEAQLEKSRLLSDRFSAERPKGSFSTLEIQRTEQGDSAMYLCAVLGGFSTDTQYFGPGTRLTVL.

This chain joins TRBV29-1 and TRBJ2-1; perhaps TRBD2 as D (6 bases). Germline loops: CDR1 SQVTM, CDR2 ANQGSEA. This CDR3 is 13 amino acids long. V was shortened by 8 bases and J by 4 bases, with 15 bases between the two germline ends. CDR3 DNA sequence: TGCAGCACTGGGGCGGGGCCTTACAATGAGCAGTTCTTC. Its protein product is CSTGAGPYNEQFF.

The V call is TRBV7-2, the J call TRBJ2-1, with 7 bases identical to TRBD1. CDR3 length equals 16 residues. V dropped 5 bases and J dropped 0; count of bases not matched to a gene: 7. CDR1 and CDR2 (germline): SGHTA, FQGNSA. The CDR3 reads CASSLVRQGSYNEQFF. The CDR3 region has the DNA TGTGCCAGCAGCCTAGTCCGACAGGGCTCCTACAATGAGCAGTTCTTC.

This clone was seen a few times. V gene TRBV30 combines with J gene TRBJ1-2; D ambiguous. Germline V gene lookup returns CDR1 GTSNPN and CDR2 SVGIG (reference sequence). V gave up 4 bases and J gave up 5 bases, with 11 bases separating them. The CDR3 has 12 amino acids. CDR3 DNA: TGTGCCTGGACTTCCGTTAGGTATGGCTACACCTTC. Its translation: CAWTSVRYGYTF.

This sequence joins TRBV4-2 and TRBJ2-1; 7 bases are shared with TRBD2. Germline V gives CDR1 LGHNA, CDR2 YNFKEQ. The CDR3 spans 16 residues. The V and J ends lost 1 base and 6 bases, in that order; junction bases with no gene match: 9. The CDR3 coding sequence is TGTGCCAGCAGCCAAGGGGTGGGAGGGCCCGGCAATGAGCAGTTCTTC. Residues: CASSQGVGGPGNEQFF.

V and J are TRBV5-1 and TRBJ2-5, with 9 nucleotides matching TRBD1. The junction had 7 bases not matched to a gene; V was cut back by 5 bases and J by 5 bases. The CDR3 covers 14 residues. Germline V gene sequence: CDR1 SGHRS, CDR2 YFSETQ. CDR3 DNA sequence: TGCGCCAGCAGTCTTGAGGGACAGGGCGAGACCCAGTACTTC. Translating it yields CASSLEGQGETQYF. The whole variable domain, remainder taken from reference TRBV5-1 and TRBJ2-5, is KAGVTQTPRYLIKTRGQQVTLSCSPISGHRSVSWYQQTPGQGLQFLFEYFSETQRNKGNFPGRFSGRQFSNSRSEMNVSTLELGDSALYLCASSLEGQGETQYFGPGTRLLVL.

This clone was picked up one time. V and J are TRBV7-3 and TRBJ2-5; D is perhaps TRBD1 or TRBD2 (6 bases each). The ends were cut back, 5 bases at V and 3 bases at J, with 13 bases in the middle. The CDR3 has 14 residues. The germline V gene has CDR1 SGHTA and CDR2 FQGTGA. CDR3 amino acids: CASSRGGSEETQYF. CDR3 nucleotide sequence: TGTGCCAGCAGCCGAGGGGGGTCCGAAGAGACCCAGTACTTC.

The V call is TRBV7-9, the J call TRBJ1-1; D is undetermined. The length of the CDR3 is 13 residues. Looked up from germline, CDR1 is SEHNR and CDR2 is FQNEAQ (reference sequence). V shed 4 bases and J shed 0 bases, with 6 bases lying between them. Written as DNA, the CDR3 is TGTGCCAGCAGCTCCCAGATGAACACTGAAGCTTTCTTT. It encodes CASSSQMNTEAFF.

The V and J genes are TRBV6-5 and TRBJ1-4; D uncertain. This CDR3 spans 14 amino acids. Deletions cut 6 bases from V and 0 bases from J, with 8 bases between. Germline V CDR1 and CDR2: MNHEY, SVGAGI. CDR3 loop: CASRPITTNEKLFF. The CDR3 DNA sequence: TGTGCCAGCAGACCTATAACAACTAATGAAAAACTGTTTTTT.

The chain joins TRBV6-5 to TRBJ1-5; TRBD1 is a possible D gene (5 bases). V was shortened by 0 bases and J by 5 bases, with 5 bases between the two germline ends. The V gene's germline CDR1 is MNHEY and CDR2 SVGAGI. The CDR3 has 13 amino acids. CDR3 in amino acids: CASSYSGHQPQHF. The CDR3 DNA is TGTGCCAGCAGTTACTCGGGGCATCAGCCCCAGCATTTT.

The V and J genes are TRBV27 and TRBJ1-4; perhaps TRBD1 as D (6 bases). Germline assignment: CDR1 MNHEY and CDR2 SMNVEV (reference sequence). The CDR3 length is 14 residues. The V and J ends lost 2 bases and 8 bases respectively, with 12 bases between them. The CDR3 sequence: CASSLRGASEKLFF. The DNA for the CDR3 is TGTGCCAGCAGTTTACGGGGGGCCAGCGAAAAACTGTTTTTT.

The rearrangement uses TRBV11-2 and TRBJ1-1; D unclear. CDR1 SGHAT and CDR2 FQNNGV come from the germline V gene. Between the trimmed V and J ends, which lost 3 bases and 7 bases, there was a span of 12 bases. The CDR3 runs to 13 residues. CDR3 DNA sequence: TGTGCCAGCAGCTTTTATCGGGAAAGTGAAGCTTTCTTT. This gives the protein CASSFYRESEAFF. Variable domain in full (rest from reference TRBV11-2 and TRBJ1-1): EAGVAQSPRYKIIEKRQSVAFWCNPISGHATLYWYQQILGQGPKLLIQFQNNGVVDDSQLPKDRFSAERLKGVDSTLKIQPAKLEDSAVYLCASSFYRESEAFFGQGTRLTVV.

The V call is TRBV15, the J call TRBJ1-4; 11 bases align to TRBD1. V shed 1 base and J 8 bases; nucleotides not matched to a gene: 3. This CDR3 is built from 15 residues. CDR1 LNHNV and CDR2 YYDKDF come from the germline V gene (reference sequence). The CDR3: CATSRVDRGREKLFF. The CDR3 DNA is TGTGCCACCAGCAGAGTGGACAGGGGGCGAGAAAAACTGTTTTTT.

There are a few counts of this clone. J is TRBJ1-5 and V is TRBV7-3, with TRBD1 matching 8 bases. Germline V gene sequence: CDR1 SGHTA, CDR2 FQGTGA. J gave up 4 bases and V 6 bases, and 8 bases lay outside the gene matches. The CDR3 has 15 amino acids. The CDR3 region is CASSSTGGRNQPQHF. The CDR3, as DNA: TGTGCCAGCAGTTCAACAGGGGGTCGGAATCAGCCCCAGCATTTT.